This T cell receptor (beta chain) stems from a study of glioma-infiltrating T cells. Study outcomes and limitations: Tissue-blood divergence was below expectation in non-neoplastic patients, above in gliomas. CDR3 overlap between tissue and blood was very small.

TCR alpha and beta CDR3 regions were amplified from RNA using iRepertoire nested multiplex PCR. For one-step reverse transcription and amplification, about 85-400 ng of tissue mRNA or PBMC total RNA was used. Each CDR3 protein gets one entry after TCRdb re-called the multiplex PCR reads with MiXCR. The sample holds approximately 190,000 distinct CDR3 sequences, over 25% seen once. This CDR3 spans 16 amino acids. Per the germline V gene, CDR1 is LNHNV and CDR2 is YYDKDF (reference sequence). V was pared by 3 bases and J by 0 bases, with 12 bases between. This clonotype was found many times. Its antigen is as yet unknown.

The origin of this receptor is a human donor with low-grade glioma or glioblastoma, undergoing nonglioma brain surgery, or in good health (not recorded which). The chain has TRBV15 and TRBJ1-3, with D unresolved. The sequenced sample was glioma tissue, nonneoplastic brain tissue, or PBMCs (not recorded which). CDR3 in DNA: TGTGCCACCAGCAGTGGCGAGTCGGGCTCTGGAAACACCATATATTTT. Protein sequence: CATSSGESGSGNTIYF.